This record concerns one TCR beta chain sequence. Antigen: not known. The record originates from a study of shared clonotypes between healthy human individuals. Findings and caveats of the study: Sharing of clonotypes among donors was expected to vary with sequencing depth.

Germline V gives CDR1 SGHAT, CDR2 FQNNGV. This CDR3 contains 14 residues. With V trimmed by 3 bases and J by 9 bases, 5 bases remained unmatched. Repertoires were generated with immunoSEQ multiplex PCR, while TCRdb's copy carries only in-frame clones and drops some. Of about 180,000 clones listed, 85% to 95% were seen once; the top ten hold approximately 0.07%. Sample: naive CD4+ T cells sorted from blood. Subset denoted: CD45RA+ positively selected. This chain uses TRBV11-2 with TRBJ2-1; 10 bases line up with TRBD2. The clonotype was recovered from a woman aged 25-40 years in good health. In nucleotides, the CDR3 is TGTGCCAGCAGCTTTGGGCTAGCGGGAGTTGAGCAGTTCTTC. It yields the protein CASSFGLAGVEQFF.